This record covers a single T cell receptor beta chain. This sample was included in a study of blood T cell repertoires in COVID-19. Overall study context: Researchers got acute and convalescent COVID-19 samples from the United States, Italy and Spain.

This table comes from immunoSEQ multiplex PCR, and its TCRdb copy is limited to in-frame clones, with some not included. The data contain tens of thousands of clones, almost 90% of them singletons. This clonotype originated in a man aged 60 to 75 with acute or convalescent COVID-19. The sequencing sample was made of peripheral blood.

DNA for the CDR3: TGCGCCAGCAGCCCGCGGGCCATACAGGGTCTACTTAATGAGCAGTTCTTC. It translates to CASSPRAIQGLLNEQFF. V gene TRBV4-1 combines with J gene TRBJ2-1, with D possibly matching TRBD1 (6 bases). Deletions cut 4 bases from V and 7 bases from J, with 23 bases between. The CDR3 length is 17 residues. Germline CDR1 reads MGHRA; CDR2 reads YSYEKL.